The rows below give T cell receptor beta chains drawn from one sample of a study of cytomegalovirus exposure and HLA in healthy donors. Profiling relied on immunoSEQ multiplex PCR, and the TCRdb table lists in-frame clones only, not all of them. In the table there are 100,000 to 150,000 clones, 80% of which are singletons. Sample: PBMCs. These receptor sequences come from a man aged 35-49 years in good health and CMV-seronegative. CDR3s include the opening cysteine and the closing phenylalanine or tryptophan. A D gene is named only where the DNA matches it firmly. Only some rows state a clone size, as once, few, many or a class for expanded clones.

v_gene	d_gene	len	j_gene	abundance	CDR3aa	CDR3nt
TRBV5-4	TRBD1	18	TRBJ1-5	once	CASSLGPGQGAGNQPQHF	TGTGCCAGCAGCTTGGGACCGGGACAGGGGGCCGGCAATCAGCCCCAGCATTTT
TRBV7-9	NA	16	TRBJ2-5	NA	CASTHFGTRDVETQYF	TGTGCCAGCACCCACTTTGGGACTCGAGATGTGGAGACCCAGTACTTC
TRBV2	NA	13	TRBJ2-5	NA	CASREQFQETQYF	TGTGCCAGCAGAGAACAGTTTCAAGAGACCCAGTACTTC
TRBV5-1	TRBD2	13	TRBJ2-7	NA	CASKGLAGDEQYF	TGCGCCAGTAAAGGACTAGCGGGAGACGAGCAGTACTTC
TRBV19	NA	13	TRBJ1-1	NA	CASSIGQGSEAFF	TGTGCCAGTAGTATCGGTCAGGGGAGTGAAGCTTTCTTT
TRBV7-9	TRBD1	13	TRBJ1-2	NA	CASRRGQEYGYTF	TGTGCCAGCAGAAGGGGACAGGAATATGGCTACACCTTC
TRBV7-2	TRBD2	17	TRBJ2-5	NA	CASSSQRGAEWGETQYF	TGTGCCAGCAGCTCCCAGCGGGGGGCGGAATGGGGAGAGACCCAGTACTTC
TRBV12-5	TRBD1	15	TRBJ2-2	NA	CASAKGTGYTGELFF	TGTGCTAGTGCAAAGGGGACAGGGTACACCGGGGAGCTGTTTTTT
TRBV5-1	NA	13	TRBJ1-5	NA	CASSLLGSEPQHF	TGCGCCAGCAGCTTGCTGGGGAGTGAGCCCCAGCATTTT
TRBV13	NA	14	TRBJ2-7	NA	CASMARLVSHEQYF	TGTGCCAGCATGGCTCGACTAGTCTCCCACGAGCAGTACTTC
TRBV6-1	TRBD1	14	TRBJ2-7	NA	CASSKPDRSYEQYF	TGTGCCAGCAGTAAACCGGACAGGTCCTACGAGCAGTACTTC
TRBV5-4	TRBD1	15	TRBJ2-5	NA	CASRYQGGGGETQYF	TGTGCCAGCAGATACCAAGGGGGCGGTGGGGAGACCCAGTACTTC
TRBV6-1	NA	16	TRBJ2-7	NA	CASSEIGTGLSYEQYF	TGTGCCAGCAGTGAAATTGGCACAGGCCTCTCCTACGAGCAGTACTTC
TRBV18	NA	16	TRBJ1-5	NA	CASSSYSTTSNQPQHF	TGTGCCAGCTCATCCTACAGCACAACGAGCAATCAGCCCCAGCATTTT
TRBV30	TRBD1	14	TRBJ1-2	NA	CAWRETGFNYGYTF	TGTGCCTGGAGAGAGACAGGGTTCAACTATGGCTACACCTTC
TRBV6-5	TRBD1	16	TRBJ2-1	NA	CASSYLGTGTYNEQFF	TGTGCCAGCAGTTACTTAGGGACAGGAACTTACAATGAGCAGTTCTTC
TRBV10-1	NA	14	TRBJ1-1	NA	CASSATGGRTEAFF	TGCGCCAGCAGTGCAACGGGGGGAAGAACTGAAGCTTTCTTT
TRBV5-1	TRBD2	15	TRBJ2-7	NA	CASSTGLAGVYEQYF	TGCGCCAGCAGCACGGGACTAGCGGGAGTCTACGAGCAGTACTTC
TRBV6-1	TRBD1	16	TRBJ1-3	few	CASSGWGTDSGNTIYF	TGTGCCAGCAGTGGATGGGGGACAGACTCTGGAAACACCATATATTTT
TRBV9	TRBD1	14	TRBJ1-1	few	CASSAQGDDTEAFF	TGTGCCAGCAGCGCTCAGGGGGATGACACTGAAGCTTTCTTT
TRBV29-1	NA	16	TRBJ2-3	NA	CSVEGTKYRSTDTQYF	TGCAGCGTTGAGGGGACAAAATACCGTAGCACAGATACGCAGTATTTT
TRBV15	TRBD1	15	TRBJ1-5	NA	CATSRDRQGWQPQHF	TGTGCCACCAGCAGAGATCGACAGGGTTGGCAGCCCCAGCATTTT
TRBV5-6	TRBD1	14	TRBJ1-2	NA	CASSKGTGFLGYTF	TGTGCCAGCAGCAAAGGGACAGGCTTTCTTGGCTACACCTTC
TRBV28	TRBD1	18	TRBJ1-2	NA	CASSLARTGRIFNYGYTF	TGTGCCAGCAGTTTGGCGAGGACAGGCCGAATATTTAACTATGGCTACACCTTC
TRBV10-3	TRBD1	14	TRBJ1-1	NA	CAISPQGTDTEAFF	TGTGCCATCAGCCCACAGGGGACGGACACTGAAGCTTTCTTT
TRBV7-2	TRBD1	14	TRBJ2-5	NA	CASSPDRGQETQYF	TGTGCCAGCAGCCCGGACAGGGGTCAAGAGACCCAGTACTTC
TRBV7-2	NA	17	TRBJ2-7	NA	CASSLSYLQGSHYEQYF	TGTGCCAGCAGCTTATCCTATCTCCAGGGTTCCCACTACGAGCAGTACTTC
TRBV11-1	NA	15	TRBJ2-7	NA	CASDSTPGTYGEQYF	TGTGCCAGCGACTCGACCCCAGGGACTTATGGCGAGCAGTACTTC
TRBV11-2	TRBD2	16	TRBJ2-1	NA	CASSPGVVSGRNEQFF	TGTGCCAGCAGCCCCGGGGTGGTTAGCGGGCGCAATGAGCAGTTCTTC
TRBV6-5	TRBD1	15	TRBJ1-1	NA	CASSYAQGVNTEAFF	TGTGCCAGCAGTTACGCCCAGGGGGTGAACACTGAAGCTTTCTTT
TRBV5-4	NA	16	TRBJ1-5	NA	CASSLGGTTSNQPQHF	TGTGCCAGCAGCTTGGGAGGAACAACTAGCAATCAGCCCCAGCATTTT